The subject of this entry is one T cell receptor beta chain. The antigen is unknown. This sample was taken from a study of T cell responses to AZD1222 COVID-19 vaccine. Study-level findings and limits: Clonal diversity was possibly underestimated, and the donors were mostly white British, with more females. Distributed over spike, vaccine-associated CD4 TCRs predominated at 160-218 and 743-854.

Generated by immunoSEQ multiplex PCR, the TCRdb table keeps only in-frame clones and is missing some. In the table there are 130,000 or so clones, roughly 94% of which are singletons. The germline CDR1 and CDR2 sequences are GTSNPN and SVGIG (reference sequence). V trimming: 3 bases; J trimming: 2 bases; junction bases outside the gene matches: 4. This CDR3 has 14 residues. V usage is TRBV30 and J usage is TRBJ2-7, with 10 bases aligning to TRBD1. The sequence came from an adult in good health. Here the sequenced sample was peripheral blood, taken on day 0 of AZD1222 vaccination. The CDR3 DNA reads as TGTGCCTGGAGCCCCGGGACAGGGGCCTACGAGCAGTACTTC. Its protein is CAWSPGTGAYEQYF.